This TCR beta chain was sequenced in a study of CD8+ T cells in alopecia areata. Overall study context: It was 6 to 18 months of tofacitinib, and then there were 6 months off drug.

Treatment of the sample: oral pan-JAK inhibitor, 5-10 mg twice daily. CD4+ and CD8+ T cells were sorted from PBMCs stained for CD3, CD4 and CD8. Study outcomes and limitations: Tofacitinib significantly reduced both scalp clonality and expanded CD8+ clones among the top 100. Lesional scalp, notably in alopecia totalis/universalis, had clonality above that of normal scalp.

As for this clone: Antigen: not known.

RNA, once extracted, was reverse transcribed into cDNA for use as the sequencing template. Profiling relied on immunoSEQ multiplex PCR, and the TCRdb table lists in-frame clones only, not all of them. The sample has about 210,000 clones, roughly 44% seen once. Losses at the gene ends were 8 bases for V and 5 bases for J; bases not matched to a gene: 14. The CDR3 contains 15 residues. Germline loops: CDR1 MDHEN, CDR2 SYDVKM. This sample comprised CD4+ T cells sorted from blood, obtained around week 36, from a patient treated with tofacitinib. The source of this sequence is a human donor with alopecia areata. The chain joins TRBV28 to TRBJ1-2; TRBD1 matches at 7 bases. CDR3 in amino acids: CASGGPRRGQYGYTF. The CDR3 region has the DNA TGTGCCAGCGGGGGCCCAAGGAGGGGGCAATATGGCTACACCTTC.